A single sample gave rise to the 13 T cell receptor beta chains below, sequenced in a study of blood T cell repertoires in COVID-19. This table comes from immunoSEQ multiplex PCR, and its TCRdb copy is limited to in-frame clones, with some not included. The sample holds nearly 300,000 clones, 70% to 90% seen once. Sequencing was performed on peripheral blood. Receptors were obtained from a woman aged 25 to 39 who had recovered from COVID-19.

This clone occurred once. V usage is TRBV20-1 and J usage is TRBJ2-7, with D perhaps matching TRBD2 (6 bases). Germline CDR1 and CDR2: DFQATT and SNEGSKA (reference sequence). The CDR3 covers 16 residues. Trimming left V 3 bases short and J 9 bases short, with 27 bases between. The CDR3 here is CSASHNIVAESTRQYF. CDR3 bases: TGCAGTGCTAGTCACAACATCGTAGCGGAGTCTACGAGGCAGTACTTC.

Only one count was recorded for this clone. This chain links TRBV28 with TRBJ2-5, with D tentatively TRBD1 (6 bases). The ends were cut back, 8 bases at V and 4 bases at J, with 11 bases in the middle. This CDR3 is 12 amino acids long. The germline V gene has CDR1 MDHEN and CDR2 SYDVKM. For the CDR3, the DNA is TGTGCCAGCCGACAGGAGGTAGAGACCCAGTACTTC. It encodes CASRQEVETQYF.

The CDR3 sequence: CASRERVSVQAGNTIYF. CDR3 coding DNA: TGTGCCAGCAGAGAAAGGGTCTCGGTACAGGCAGGAAACACCATATATTTT. V gene TRBV6-1 combines with J gene TRBJ1-3, with D possibly TRBD1 on 5 matching bases. Germline V gene lookup returns CDR1 MNHNS and CDR2 SASEGT. V lost 6 bases and J lost 4, with 22 bases in between. The CDR3 is 17 residues long.

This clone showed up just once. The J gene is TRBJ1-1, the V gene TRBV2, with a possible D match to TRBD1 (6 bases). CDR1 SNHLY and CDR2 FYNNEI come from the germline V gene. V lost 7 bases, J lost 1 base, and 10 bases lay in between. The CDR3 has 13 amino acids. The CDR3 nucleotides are TGTGCCAGCAAGGGGGGGGAGAACACTGAAGCTTTCTTT. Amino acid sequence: CASKGGENTEAFF.

In DNA, the CDR3 is TGTGCCAGTAGTATAGGAACAGATTCACCCCTCCACTTT. Encoded protein: CASSIGTDSPLHF. The chain recombines TRBV19 with TRBJ1-6; no clear D. V was shortened by 1 base and J by 8 bases, with 6 bases between the two germline ends. Looked up from germline, CDR1 is LNHDA and CDR2 is SQIVND (reference sequence). This CDR3 spans 13 amino acids.

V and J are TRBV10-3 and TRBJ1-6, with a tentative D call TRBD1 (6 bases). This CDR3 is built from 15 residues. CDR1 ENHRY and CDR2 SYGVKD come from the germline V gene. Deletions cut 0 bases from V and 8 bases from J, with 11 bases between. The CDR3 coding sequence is TGTGCCATCAGTGAGTCCACAGGGATGGATTCACCCCTCCACTTT. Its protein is CAISESTGMDSPLHF.

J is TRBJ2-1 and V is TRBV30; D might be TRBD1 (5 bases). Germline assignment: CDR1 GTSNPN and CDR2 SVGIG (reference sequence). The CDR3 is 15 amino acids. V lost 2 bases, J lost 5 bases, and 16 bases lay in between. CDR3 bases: TGTGCCTGGAGTTTATTGGACATAGGGCACAATGAGCAGTTCTTC. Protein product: CAWSLLDIGHNEQFF.

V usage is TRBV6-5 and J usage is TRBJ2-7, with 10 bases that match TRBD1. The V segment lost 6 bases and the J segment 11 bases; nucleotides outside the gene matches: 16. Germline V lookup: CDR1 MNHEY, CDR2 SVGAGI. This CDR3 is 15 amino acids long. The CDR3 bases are TGTGCCAGCAGGCCAGGGACAGGGGTTTTCTTAAGGGAGTACTTC. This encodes CASRPGTGVFLREYF.

CDR3 in DNA: TGTGCCAGCAGCTCAAAGTGGGCCGGGACAGGCACTCAAGAGACCCAGTACTTC. It yields the protein CASSSKWAGTGTQETQYF. The chain combines TRBV7-9 with TRBJ2-5; 8 bases map to TRBD1. The germline V gene has CDR1 SEHNR and CDR2 FQNEAQ (reference sequence). The junction had 15 bases not matched to a gene; V was cut back by 4 bases and J by 2 bases. The CDR3 loop spans 18 amino acids. Full variable domain (missing parts from reference TRBV7-9 and TRBJ2-5): DTGVSQNPRHKITKRGQNVTFRCDPISEHNRLYWYRQTLGQGPEFLTYFQNEAQLEKSRLLSDRFSAERPKGSFSTLEIQRTEQGDSAMYLCASSSKWAGTGTQETQYFGPGTRLLVL.

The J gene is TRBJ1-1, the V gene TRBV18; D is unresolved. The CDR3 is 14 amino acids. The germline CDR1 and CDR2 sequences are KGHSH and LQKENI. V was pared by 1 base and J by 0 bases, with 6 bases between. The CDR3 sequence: CASSPQSMNTEAFF. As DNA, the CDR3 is TGTGCCAGCTCACCACAGAGCATGAACACTGAAGCTTTCTTT. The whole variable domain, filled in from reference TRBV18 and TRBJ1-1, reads NAGVMQNPRHLVRRRGQEARLRCSPMKGHSHVYWYRQLPEEGLKFMVYLQKENIIDESGMPKERFSAEFPKEGPSILRIQQVVRGDSAAYFCASSPQSMNTEAFFGQGTRLTVV.

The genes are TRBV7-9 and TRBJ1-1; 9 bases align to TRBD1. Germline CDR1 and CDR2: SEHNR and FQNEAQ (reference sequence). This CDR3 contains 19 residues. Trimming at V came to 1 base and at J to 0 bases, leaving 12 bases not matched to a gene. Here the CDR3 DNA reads TGTGCCAGCAGCTTAGGGGCCGCGAGACAGGGGGTTCTGAACACTGAAGCTTTCTTT. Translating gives CASSLGAARQGVLNTEAFF.

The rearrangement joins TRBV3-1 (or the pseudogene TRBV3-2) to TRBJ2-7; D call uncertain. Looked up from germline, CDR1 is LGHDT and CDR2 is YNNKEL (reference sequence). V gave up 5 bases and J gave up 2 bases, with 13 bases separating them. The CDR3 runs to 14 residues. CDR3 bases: TGTGCCAGCAGCGGCCGCGGCTTCCCCTACGAGCAGTACTTC. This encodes CASSGRGFPYEQYF.

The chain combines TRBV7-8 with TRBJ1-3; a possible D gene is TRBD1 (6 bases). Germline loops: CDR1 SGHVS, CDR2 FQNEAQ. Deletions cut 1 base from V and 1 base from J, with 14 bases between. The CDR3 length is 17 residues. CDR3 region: CASSLGRDTISGNTIYF. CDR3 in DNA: TGTGCCAGCAGCTTAGGCCGGGACACAATTTCTGGAAACACCATATATTTT.